This T cell receptor (beta chain) appears in the sequencing data of a study of regulatory T cells in long-lasting Graves disease. This CDR3 is built from 15 residues. V dropped 3 bases and J dropped 7 bases, with 17 bases sitting between them. Germline CDR1 SGDLS, CDR2 YYNGEE. Time point noted: newly diagnosed GD, antithyroid drugs for less than 3 months. From RNA extracted from PBMCs, the TCR library was made. The authors built TCR beta libraries using iRepertoire HTBI primers and Arm-PCR of CDR3 regions. MiXCR was run by TCRdb on the multiplex PCR reads, yielding one entry per CDR3 protein. The table lists just over 600,000 distinct CDR3 sequences, around 15% of them singletons. Another study also made use of these data, one on T cells in Graves' hyperthyroidism and ophthalmopathy.

The clonotype comes from a woman aged 30 to 39 with Graves disease. This chain joins TRBV9 and TRBJ2-1; D possibly corresponds to TRBD2 (5 bases). The sample here was peripheral blood mononuclear cells (PBMCs), taken at new diagnosis, from a patient treated with antithyroid drugs. CDR3 loop: CASSEVGSLGNEQFF. In DNA form, the CDR3 reads TGTGCCAGCAGCGAGGTGGGGAGTTTGGGGAATGAGCAGTTCTTC.